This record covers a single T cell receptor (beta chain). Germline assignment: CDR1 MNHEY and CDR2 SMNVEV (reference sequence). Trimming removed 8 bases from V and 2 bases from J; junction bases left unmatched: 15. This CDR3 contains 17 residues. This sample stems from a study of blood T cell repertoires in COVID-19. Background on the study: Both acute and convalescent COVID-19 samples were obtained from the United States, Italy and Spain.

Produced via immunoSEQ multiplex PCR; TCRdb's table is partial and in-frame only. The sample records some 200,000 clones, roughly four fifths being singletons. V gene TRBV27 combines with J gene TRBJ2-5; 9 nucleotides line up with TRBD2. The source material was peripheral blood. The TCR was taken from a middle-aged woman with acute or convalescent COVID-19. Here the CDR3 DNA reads TGTGCCAGCCCCGAGGTGCGAGCTAGCGGGGTACAAGAGACCCAGTACTTC. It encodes CASPEVRASGVQETQYF.